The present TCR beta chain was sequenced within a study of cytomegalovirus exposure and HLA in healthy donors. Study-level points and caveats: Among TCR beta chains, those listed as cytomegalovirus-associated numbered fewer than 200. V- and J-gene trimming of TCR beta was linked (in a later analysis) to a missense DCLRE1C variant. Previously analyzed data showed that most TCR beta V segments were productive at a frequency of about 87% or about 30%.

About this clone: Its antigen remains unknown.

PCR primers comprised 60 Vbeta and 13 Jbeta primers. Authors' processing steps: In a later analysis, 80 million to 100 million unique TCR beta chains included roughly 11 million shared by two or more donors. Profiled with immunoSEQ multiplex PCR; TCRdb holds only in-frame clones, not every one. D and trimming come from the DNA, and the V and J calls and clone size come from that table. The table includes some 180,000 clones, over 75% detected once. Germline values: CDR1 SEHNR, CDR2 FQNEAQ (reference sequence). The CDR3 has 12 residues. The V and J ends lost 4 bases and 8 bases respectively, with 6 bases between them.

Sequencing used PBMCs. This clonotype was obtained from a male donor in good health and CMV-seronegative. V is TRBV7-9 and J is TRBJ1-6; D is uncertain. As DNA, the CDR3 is TGTGCCAGCAGCTCCTCAGATTCACCCCTCCACTTT. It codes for CASSSSDSPLHF.